This T cell receptor beta chain was obtained from a study of T cells after yellow fever vaccination. Study background: SMART-Seq v4 Ultra Low Input handled preparation of low-cell-number fractions. Study-wide points: Primary-vaccination clones mostly resurfaced post-booster (96% CD4, approximately 89% CD8). From the bulk population, abundant clonotypes could contaminate and appear within FACS-sorted repertoires.

A remark on this clonotype: Its specificity is not known.

Synthesis of TCR cDNA relied on 5'RACE template switching, which attached a universal primer site and UMIs. TCRdb processed the 5' RACE reads anew with MiXCR; each CDR3 protein has one entry. The profile shows nearly 300,000 distinct CDR3 sequences, approximately 10% of them singletons. Looked up from germline, CDR1 is DFQATT and CDR2 is SNEGSKA (reference sequence). V dropped 1 base and J dropped 5; count of bases not matched to a gene: 2. The CDR3 runs 13 residues. The source is a young man who received the YFV17D yellow fever vaccine. The J gene is TRBJ1-5, the V gene TRBV20-1, with TRBD1 matching 7 bases. This sample comprised CD4+ T cells sorted from PBMCs, obtained 5 days after the yellow fever booster vaccination. The CDR3 loop reads CSARVGGYQPQHF. CDR3 bases: TGCAGTGCTAGAGTAGGGGGCTATCAGCCCCAGCATTTT.